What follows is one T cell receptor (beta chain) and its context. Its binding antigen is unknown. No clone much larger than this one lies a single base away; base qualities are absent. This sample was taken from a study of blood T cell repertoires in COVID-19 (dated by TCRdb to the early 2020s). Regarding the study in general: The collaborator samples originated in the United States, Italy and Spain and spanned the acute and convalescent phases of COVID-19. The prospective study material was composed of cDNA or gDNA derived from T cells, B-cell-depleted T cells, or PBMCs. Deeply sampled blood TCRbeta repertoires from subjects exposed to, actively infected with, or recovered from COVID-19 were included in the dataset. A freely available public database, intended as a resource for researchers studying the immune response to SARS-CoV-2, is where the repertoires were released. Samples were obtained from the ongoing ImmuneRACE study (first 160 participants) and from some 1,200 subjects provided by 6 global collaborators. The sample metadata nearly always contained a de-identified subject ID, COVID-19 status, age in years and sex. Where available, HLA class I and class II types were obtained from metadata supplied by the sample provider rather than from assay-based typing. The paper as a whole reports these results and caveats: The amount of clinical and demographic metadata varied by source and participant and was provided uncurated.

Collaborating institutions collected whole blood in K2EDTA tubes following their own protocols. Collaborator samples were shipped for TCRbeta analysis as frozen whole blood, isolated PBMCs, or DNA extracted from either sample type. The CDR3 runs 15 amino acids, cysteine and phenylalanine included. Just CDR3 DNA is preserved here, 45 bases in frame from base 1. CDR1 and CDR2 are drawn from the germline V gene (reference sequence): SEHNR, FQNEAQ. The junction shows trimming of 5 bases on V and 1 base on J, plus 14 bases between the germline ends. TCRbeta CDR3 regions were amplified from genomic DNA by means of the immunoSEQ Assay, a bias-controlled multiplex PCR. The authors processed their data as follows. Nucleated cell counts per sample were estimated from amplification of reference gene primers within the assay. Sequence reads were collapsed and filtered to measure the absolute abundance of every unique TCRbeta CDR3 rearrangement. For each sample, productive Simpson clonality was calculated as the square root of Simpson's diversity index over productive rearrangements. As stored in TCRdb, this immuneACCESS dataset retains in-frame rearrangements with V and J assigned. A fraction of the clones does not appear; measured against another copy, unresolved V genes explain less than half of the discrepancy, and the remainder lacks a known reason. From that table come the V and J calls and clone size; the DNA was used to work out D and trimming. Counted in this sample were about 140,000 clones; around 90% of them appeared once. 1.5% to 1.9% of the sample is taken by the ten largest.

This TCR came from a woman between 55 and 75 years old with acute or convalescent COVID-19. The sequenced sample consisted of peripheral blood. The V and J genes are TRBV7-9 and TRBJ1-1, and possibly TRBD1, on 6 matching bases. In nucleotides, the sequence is TGTGCCAGCAGCCCCGGGGGGGCAGCGAACACTGAAGCTTTCTTT. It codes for CASSPGGAANTEAFF. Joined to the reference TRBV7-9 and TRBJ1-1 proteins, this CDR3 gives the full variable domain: DTGVSQNPRHKITKRGQNVTFRCDPISEHNRLYWYRQTLGQGPEFLTYFQNEAQLEKSRLLSDRFSAERPKGSFSTLEIQRTEQGDSAMYLCASSPGGAANTEAFFGQGTRLTVV.